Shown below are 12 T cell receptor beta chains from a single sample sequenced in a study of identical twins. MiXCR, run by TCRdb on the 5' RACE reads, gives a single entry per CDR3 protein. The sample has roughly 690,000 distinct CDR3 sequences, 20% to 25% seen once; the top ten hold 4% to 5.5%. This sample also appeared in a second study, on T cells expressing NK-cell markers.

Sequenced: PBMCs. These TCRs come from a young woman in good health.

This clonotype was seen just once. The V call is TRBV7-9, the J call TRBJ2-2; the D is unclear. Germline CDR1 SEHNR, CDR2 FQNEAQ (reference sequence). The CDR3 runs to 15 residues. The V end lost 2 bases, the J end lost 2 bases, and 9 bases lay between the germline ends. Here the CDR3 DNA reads TGTGCCAGCAGCTTACGGCAGGACAACACCGGGGAGCTGTTTTTT. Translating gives CASSLRQDNTGELFF.

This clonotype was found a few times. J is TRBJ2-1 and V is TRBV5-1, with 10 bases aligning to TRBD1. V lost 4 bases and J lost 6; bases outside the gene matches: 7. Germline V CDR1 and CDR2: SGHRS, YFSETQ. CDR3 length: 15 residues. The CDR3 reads CASSRRDRGFNEQFF. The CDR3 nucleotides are TGCGCCAGCAGCAGGCGGGACAGGGGATTCAATGAGCAGTTCTTC.

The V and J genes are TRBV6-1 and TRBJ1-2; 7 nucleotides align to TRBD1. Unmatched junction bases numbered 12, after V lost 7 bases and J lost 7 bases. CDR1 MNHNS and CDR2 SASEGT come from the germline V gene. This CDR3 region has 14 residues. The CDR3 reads CASNEQGTSGGYTF. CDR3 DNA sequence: TGTGCCAGCAACGAACAGGGGACATCGGGTGGCTACACCTTC.

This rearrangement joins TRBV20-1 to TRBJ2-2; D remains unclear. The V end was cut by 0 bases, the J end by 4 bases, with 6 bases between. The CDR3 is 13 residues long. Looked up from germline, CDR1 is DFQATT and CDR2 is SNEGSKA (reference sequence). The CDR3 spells CSARDRSTGELFF. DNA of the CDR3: TGCAGTGCTAGAGACCGGAGCACCGGGGAGCTGTTTTTT.

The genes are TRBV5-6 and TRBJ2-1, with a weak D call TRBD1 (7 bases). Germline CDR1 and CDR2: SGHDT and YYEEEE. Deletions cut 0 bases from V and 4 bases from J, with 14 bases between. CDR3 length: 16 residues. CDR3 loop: CASSLVEGARYNEQFF. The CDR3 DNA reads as TGTGCCAGCAGCTTGGTGGAGGGGGCGAGATACAATGAGCAGTTCTTC.

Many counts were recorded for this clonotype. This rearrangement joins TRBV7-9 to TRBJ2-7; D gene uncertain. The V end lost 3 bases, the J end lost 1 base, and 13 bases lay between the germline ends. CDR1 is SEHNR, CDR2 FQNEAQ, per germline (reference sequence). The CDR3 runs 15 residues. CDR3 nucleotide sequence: TGTGCCAGCAGCTTGACAACTCACAGATCCTACGAGCAGTACTTC. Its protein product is CASSLTTHRSYEQYF.

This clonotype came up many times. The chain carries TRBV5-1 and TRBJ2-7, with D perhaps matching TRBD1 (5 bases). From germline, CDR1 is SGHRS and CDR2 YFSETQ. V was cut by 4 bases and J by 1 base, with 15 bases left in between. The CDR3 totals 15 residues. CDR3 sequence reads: CASSLSGSRSYEQYF. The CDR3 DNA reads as TGCGCCAGCAGCCTTTCAGGGTCTAGATCCTACGAGCAGTACTTC.

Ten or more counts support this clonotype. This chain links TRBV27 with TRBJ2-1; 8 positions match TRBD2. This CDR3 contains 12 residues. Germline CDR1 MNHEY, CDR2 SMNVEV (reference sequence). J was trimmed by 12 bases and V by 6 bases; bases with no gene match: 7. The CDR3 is CASSKRESPQFF. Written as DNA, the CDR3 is TGTGCCAGCAGCAAGCGGGAGTCCCCGCAGTTCTTC.

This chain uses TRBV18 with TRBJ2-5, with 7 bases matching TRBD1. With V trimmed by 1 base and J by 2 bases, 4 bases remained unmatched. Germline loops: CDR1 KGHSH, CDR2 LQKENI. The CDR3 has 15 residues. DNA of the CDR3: TGTGCCAGCTCACCACTGGGACAGAGACAAGAGACCCAGTACTTC. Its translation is CASSPLGQRQETQYF.

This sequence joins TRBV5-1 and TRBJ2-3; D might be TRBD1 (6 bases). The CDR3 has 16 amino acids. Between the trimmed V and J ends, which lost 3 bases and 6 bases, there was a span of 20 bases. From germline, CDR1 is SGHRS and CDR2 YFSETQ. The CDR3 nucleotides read TGCGCCAGCAGCTACGGGACACCTGGGGGTGGGGATACGCAGTATTTT. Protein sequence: CASSYGTPGGGDTQYF.

DNA for the CDR3: TGCAGTGCTAGAGGGACAGGGGGTATCTACGAGCAGTACTTC. Translating it yields CSARGTGGIYEQYF. The chain carries TRBV20-1 and TRBJ2-7; TRBD1 agrees at 10 bases. The V gene's germline CDR1 is DFQATT and CDR2 SNEGSKA (reference sequence). The CDR3 runs 14 residues. With 1 base clipped from V and 3 bases from J, the junction kept 3 bases outside the gene matches.

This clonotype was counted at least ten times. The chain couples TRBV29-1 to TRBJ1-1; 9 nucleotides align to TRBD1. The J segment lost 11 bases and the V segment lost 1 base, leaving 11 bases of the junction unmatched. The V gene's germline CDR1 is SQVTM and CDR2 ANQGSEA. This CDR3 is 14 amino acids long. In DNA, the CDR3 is TGCAGCGTTGAAGCCGTGGGACAGGGCAACAAGGCTTTCTTT. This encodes CSVEAVGQGNKAFF. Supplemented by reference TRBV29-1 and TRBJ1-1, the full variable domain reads SAVISQKPSRDICQRGTSLTIQCQVDSQVTMMFWYRQQPGQSLTLIATANQGSEATYESGFVIDKFPISRPNLTFSTLTVSNMSPEDSSIYLCSVEAVGQGNKAFFGQGTRLTVV.